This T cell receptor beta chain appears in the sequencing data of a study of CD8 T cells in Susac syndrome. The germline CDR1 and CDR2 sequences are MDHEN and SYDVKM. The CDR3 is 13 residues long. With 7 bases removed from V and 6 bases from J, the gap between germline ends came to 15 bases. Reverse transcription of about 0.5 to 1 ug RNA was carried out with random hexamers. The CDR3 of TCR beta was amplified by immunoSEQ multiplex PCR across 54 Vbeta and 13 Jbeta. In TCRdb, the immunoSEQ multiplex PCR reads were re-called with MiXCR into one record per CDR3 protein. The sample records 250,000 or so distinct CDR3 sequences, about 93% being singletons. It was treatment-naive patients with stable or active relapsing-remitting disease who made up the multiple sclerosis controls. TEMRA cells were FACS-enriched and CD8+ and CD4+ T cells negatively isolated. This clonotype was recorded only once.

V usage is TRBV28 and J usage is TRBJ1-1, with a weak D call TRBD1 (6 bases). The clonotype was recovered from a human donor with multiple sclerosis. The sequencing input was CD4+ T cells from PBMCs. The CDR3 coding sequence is TGTGCCAGCACCTCAGGGGATCCCCCTGAAGCTTTCTTT. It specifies CASTSGDPPEAFF.